Here is one TCR beta chain with its context. This sample is drawn from a study of OX40 agonist ivuxolimab in advanced cancers. For the study at large: At doses from 0.01 to 10 mg/kg, patients were given intravenous ivuxolimab every 2 weeks. A mean age of roughly 60 years, range roughly 20 to 90, was recorded, and roughly 83% were male.

Drawing of blood for sampling happened at baseline, at cycle 4 day 1, and at cycle 7 day 1. Trimming cost V 3 bases and J 4 bases; bases outside gene matches: 4. Germline values: CDR1 MGHRA, CDR2 YSYEKL. There are 14 residues in the CDR3. The protocol was immunoSEQ multiplex PCR, while the TCRdb copy is restricted to in-frame clones and leaves out a portion. The data show about 79,000 clones, around 82% seen once. This specimen was CD4+ or CD8+ T cells sorted from blood, taken in a trial of the OX40 agonist ivuxolimab. This sequence was found in an adult with an advanced solid tumor such as melanoma, head and neck, liver or kidney cancer. The rearrangement joins TRBV4-1 to TRBJ2-3; 7 nucleotides line up with TRBD1. The chain's CDR3 is CASSQLTGADTQYF. As DNA, the CDR3 is TGCGCCAGCAGCCAGCTAACAGGGGCAGATACGCAGTATTTT.